The rows below give T cell receptor beta chains drawn from one sample of a study of shared clonotypes between healthy human individuals. Sequenced by immunoSEQ multiplex PCR; TCRdb stores in-frame clones only, minus some. Here the sample spans approximately 980,000 clones, 70% to 85% being singletons. Sequenced sample: memory CD4+ T cells sorted from blood. The receptors derive from a man aged 18 to 29 in good health. The CDR3 runs from the conserved cysteine through the conserved F or W. The D gene is left open where the match is weak. Not every row has a clone size; where given, it reads once, few, many or a size class.

CDR3aa: CASSLSQGGGGYTF; CDR3nt: TGTGCCAGCAGCCTATCCCAGGGGGGTGGAGGCTACACCTTC; d_gene: TRBD1; abundance: NA; v_gene: TRBV5-4; j_gene: TRBJ1-2
CDR3aa: CASSLSHSLYEQYF; CDR3nt: TGTGCCAGCAGCTTATCTCACAGCCTCTACGAGCAGTACTTC; d_gene: NA; abundance: NA; v_gene: TRBV7-9; j_gene: TRBJ2-7
CDR3aa: CASSLGGITEAFF; CDR3nt: TGTGCCAGCAGCTTGGGGGGAATAACTGAAGCTTTCTTT; d_gene: NA; abundance: NA; v_gene: TRBV5-6; j_gene: TRBJ1-1
CDR3aa: CAAEGHSSYEQYF; CDR3nt: TGTGCCGCCGAGGGGCACAGTTCCTACGAGCAGTACTTC; d_gene: NA; abundance: NA; v_gene: TRBV6-1; j_gene: TRBJ2-7
CDR3aa: CASSLSGGAGIGTDTQYF; CDR3nt: TGCGCCAGCAGCCTTAGCGGGGGGGCCGGTATCGGCACAGATACGCAGTATTTT; d_gene: TRBD2; abundance: NA; v_gene: TRBV4-1; j_gene: TRBJ2-3
CDR3aa: CASSLGQALSYEQYF; CDR3nt: TGCGCCAGCAGCTTGGGACAGGCGCTGTCCTACGAGCAGTACTTC; d_gene: NA; abundance: NA; v_gene: TRBV5-1; j_gene: TRBJ2-7
CDR3aa: CASSYPTGGFTEAFF; CDR3nt: TGTGCCAGCAGTTACCCCACAGGGGGTTTCACTGAAGCTTTCTTT; d_gene: TRBD1; abundance: NA; v_gene: TRBV6-6; j_gene: TRBJ1-1
CDR3aa: CASITSGAVQETQYF; CDR3nt: TGTGCCAGCATAACTAGCGGGGCTGTCCAAGAGACCCAGTACTTC; d_gene: TRBD2; abundance: NA; v_gene: TRBV5-6; j_gene: TRBJ2-5
CDR3aa: CASSLRPIQGARDEETQYF; CDR3nt: TGCGCCAGCAGCTTGCGGCCCATACAGGGGGCGCGCGACGAAGAGACCCAGTACTTC; d_gene: TRBD1; abundance: NA; v_gene: TRBV5-1; j_gene: TRBJ2-5
CDR3aa: CASSQVRQSYEQYF; CDR3nt: TGCGCCAGCAGCCAAGTCCGGCAGTCCTACGAGCAGTACTTC; d_gene: NA; abundance: NA; v_gene: TRBV4-1; j_gene: TRBJ2-7
CDR3aa: CASSHNRDRGYEQYF; CDR3nt: TGTGCCAGCAGTCACAACCGGGACAGGGGCTACGAGCAGTACTTC; d_gene: TRBD1; abundance: NA; v_gene: TRBV6-1; j_gene: TRBJ2-7
CDR3aa: CASRVKVGNTEAFF; CDR3nt: TGTGCCAGCAGGGTAAAAGTGGGGAACACTGAAGCTTTCTTT; d_gene: NA; abundance: NA; v_gene: TRBV5-5; j_gene: TRBJ1-1
CDR3aa: CASSLGLGSYEQYF; CDR3nt: TGTGCCAGCAGCTTGGGACTAGGTTCCTACGAGCAGTACTTC; d_gene: NA; abundance: NA; v_gene: TRBV5-6; j_gene: TRBJ2-7
CDR3aa: CASSAGVSAGGSHTQYF; CDR3nt: TGTGCCAGCAGCGCGGGGGTATCGGCGGGAGGGTCCCATACGCAGTATTTT; d_gene: TRBD2; abundance: NA; v_gene: TRBV9; j_gene: TRBJ2-3
CDR3aa: CASSPMTSDYGYTF; CDR3nt: TGCGCCAGCAGCCCCATGACTTCGGACTATGGCTACACCTTC; d_gene: NA; abundance: NA; v_gene: TRBV5-1; j_gene: TRBJ1-2
CDR3aa: CASSLRSPGELFF; CDR3nt: TGTGCCAGCAGCTTAAGGTCACCCGGGGAGCTGTTTTTT; d_gene: NA; abundance: NA; v_gene: TRBV7-6; j_gene: TRBJ2-2
CDR3aa: CASSWGLSLYNEQFF; CDR3nt: TGTGCCAGCAGCTGGGGACTGAGCCTCTACAATGAGCAGTTCTTC; d_gene: NA; abundance: NA; v_gene: TRBV5-6; j_gene: TRBJ2-1
CDR3aa: CASSLGLIGYQETQYF; CDR3nt: TGTGCCAGCAGCCTCGGACTTATTGGCTATCAAGAGACCCAGTACTTC; d_gene: NA; abundance: few; v_gene: TRBV9; j_gene: TRBJ2-5
CDR3aa: CASSLASGTGEETQYF; CDR3nt: TGTGCCAGCAGCTTAGCATCCGGGACAGGGGAAGAGACCCAGTACTTC; d_gene: TRBD1; abundance: NA; v_gene: TRBV7-2; j_gene: TRBJ2-5
CDR3aa: CASSESRTGVGQPQHF; CDR3nt: TGTGCCAGCAGTGAATCCCGGACAGGGGTCGGTCAGCCCCAGCATTTT; d_gene: TRBD1; abundance: NA; v_gene: TRBV25-1; j_gene: TRBJ1-5
CDR3aa: CATSRQNQPQHF; CDR3nt: TGTGCCACCAGCAGGCAAAATCAGCCCCAGCATTTT; d_gene: NA; abundance: NA; v_gene: TRBV15; j_gene: TRBJ1-5
CDR3aa: CASSFSGQETQYF; CDR3nt: TGTGCCAGCAGCTTTAGCGGGCAAGAGACCCAGTACTTC; d_gene: TRBD2; abundance: NA; v_gene: TRBV7-8; j_gene: TRBJ2-5
CDR3aa: CAISDPQGSAEAFF; CDR3nt: TGTGCCATCAGTGACCCACAGGGGAGCGCTGAAGCTTTCTTT; d_gene: TRBD1; abundance: NA; v_gene: TRBV10-3; j_gene: TRBJ1-1
CDR3aa: CASSLGRGAFF; CDR3nt: TGTGCCAGCAGCTTAGGCAGGGGGGCTTTCTTT; d_gene: TRBD1; abundance: NA; v_gene: TRBV7-2; j_gene: TRBJ1-1
CDR3aa: CASSVTSGGTDTQYF; CDR3nt: TGTGCCAGCAGCGTGACTAGCGGGGGCACAGATACGCAGTATTTT; d_gene: TRBD2; abundance: NA; v_gene: TRBV9; j_gene: TRBJ2-3
CDR3aa: CASSVGQGLTYEQYF; CDR3nt: TGTGCCAGCAGCGTAGGTCAGGGGTTGACCTACGAGCAGTACTTC; d_gene: NA; abundance: few; v_gene: TRBV9; j_gene: TRBJ2-7
CDR3aa: CASSYRGSLYGYTF; CDR3nt: TGTGCCAGCAGTTACAGGGGTTCCCTCTATGGCTACACCTTC; d_gene: NA; abundance: NA; v_gene: TRBV6-5; j_gene: TRBJ1-2
CDR3aa: CASTENGGNSWGDQPQHF; CDR3nt: TGCGCCAGCACGGAAAACGGAGGGAATAGTTGGGGTGATCAGCCCCAGCATTTT; d_gene: NA; abundance: once; v_gene: TRBV10-1; j_gene: TRBJ1-5
CDR3aa: CAWTGQGPEKLFF; CDR3nt: TGTGCCTGGACGGGACAGGGTCCTGAAAAACTGTTTTTT; d_gene: TRBD1; abundance: NA; v_gene: TRBV30; j_gene: TRBJ1-4
CDR3aa: CATSRARTGIAKNIQYF; CDR3nt: TGTGCCACCAGCAGAGCCCGGACAGGGATAGCCAAAAACATTCAGTACTTC; d_gene: TRBD1; abundance: NA; v_gene: TRBV15; j_gene: TRBJ2-4
CDR3aa: CASSPGGGETQYF; CDR3nt: TGTGCCAGCTCACCAGGGGGAGGAGAGACCCAGTACTTC; d_gene: NA; abundance: NA; v_gene: TRBV18; j_gene: TRBJ2-5
CDR3aa: CASSLEAASHNEQFF; CDR3nt: TGTGCCAGCAGCTTAGAAGCGGCCTCTCACAATGAGCAGTTCTTC; d_gene: NA; abundance: NA; v_gene: TRBV11-2; j_gene: TRBJ2-1
CDR3aa: CASSRDRGTYNEQFF; CDR3nt: TGTGCCAGCAGCCGGGACAGGGGAACCTACAATGAGCAGTTCTTC; d_gene: TRBD1; abundance: NA; v_gene: TRBV14; j_gene: TRBJ2-1
CDR3aa: CASSLFLALQETQYF; CDR3nt: TGCGCCAGCAGCTTGTTTTTGGCGTTGCAAGAGACCCAGTACTTC; d_gene: NA; abundance: NA; v_gene: TRBV5-1; j_gene: TRBJ2-5
CDR3aa: CASRSLQKNTEAFF; CDR3nt: TGTGCCAGCAGATCTCTCCAGAAGAACACTGAAGCTTTCTTT; d_gene: NA; abundance: NA; v_gene: TRBV6-6; j_gene: TRBJ1-1
CDR3aa: CAWSVQQGRPYEQYF; CDR3nt: TGTGCCTGGAGTGTACAACAGGGTAGACCCTACGAGCAGTACTTC; d_gene: NA; abundance: NA; v_gene: TRBV30; j_gene: TRBJ2-7
CDR3aa: CASSYGGSETQYF; CDR3nt: TGTGCCAGCAGTTACGGAGGCTCAGAGACCCAGTACTTC; d_gene: NA; abundance: NA; v_gene: TRBV6-5; j_gene: TRBJ2-5
CDR3aa: CASSPPAGGNSGANVLTF; CDR3nt: TGTGCCAGCTCACCACCTGCAGGGGGTAACTCTGGGGCCAACGTCCTGACTTTC; d_gene: TRBD1; abundance: NA; v_gene: TRBV18; j_gene: TRBJ2-6
CDR3aa: CASSVQGDYGYTF; CDR3nt: TGTGCCAGTAGTGTACAGGGAGACTATGGCTACACCTTC; d_gene: NA; abundance: NA; v_gene: TRBV19; j_gene: TRBJ1-2
CDR3aa: CASSFTTGGNSPLHF; CDR3nt: TGTGCCAGCAGCTTTACTACAGGTGGTAATTCACCCCTCCACTTT; d_gene: NA; abundance: NA; v_gene: TRBV5-4; j_gene: TRBJ1-6
CDR3aa: CASSLAGGKESPLHF; CDR3nt: TGCGCCAGCAGCTTGGCCGGGGGTAAGGAATCACCCCTCCACTTT; d_gene: NA; abundance: NA; v_gene: TRBV5-1; j_gene: TRBJ1-6
CDR3aa: CASSLGSGGGELFF; CDR3nt: TGTGCCAGCAGCTTAGGGTCAGGAGGCGGGGAGCTGTTTTTT; d_gene: NA; abundance: once; v_gene: TRBV11-2; j_gene: TRBJ2-2
CDR3aa: CASSQETSGAIYEQYF; CDR3nt: TGCGCCAGCAGCCAAGAAACTAGCGGGGCGATTTACGAGCAGTACTTC; d_gene: TRBD2; abundance: NA; v_gene: TRBV4-1; j_gene: TRBJ2-7
CDR3aa: CASSLVSTEAFF; CDR3nt: TGTGCCAGCTCACTCGTATCCACTGAAGCTTTCTTT; d_gene: NA; abundance: few; v_gene: TRBV18; j_gene: TRBJ1-1
CDR3aa: CASSLVSWTGSNEETQYF; CDR3nt: TGTGCCAGCAGCTTGGTCTCGTGGACAGGGAGCAATGAAGAGACCCAGTACTTC; d_gene: TRBD1; abundance: many; v_gene: TRBV5-8; j_gene: TRBJ2-5